This T cell receptor beta chain is drawn from a study of identifying expanded T cells in peripheral blood (dated by TCRdb to the late 2010s). For context, the study as a whole: Technical replicates were generated by sequencing separate aliquots of the same genomic DNA pool, with four replicates compared pairwise.

The immunoSEQ Assay, which relies on bias-controlled multiplex PCR amplification of genomic DNA, was used to profile TCRbeta CDR3 regions. Regarding the original processing steps: To quantify the absolute abundance of each unique TCRbeta CDR3 region, the sequences were collapsed and filtered. Differential abundance was tested with two models: a binomial (Fisher-equivalent) model and a beta-binomial model that adds time-dependent variance fitted from healthy donors. Any clone with fewer than 5 combined templates was excluded, and a clone was called differentially abundant if its Benjamini-Hochberg FDR was below 0.01. The form v = (b*log(k)+a)^2 was used to model beta-binomial variance as a function of total template count across the two samples. The table comes from immuneACCESS by way of TCRdb, which keeps in-frame sequences with V and J called. Part of the clones is missing from these tables; in studies checked, under half for an unresolved V gene and the rest for unknown reasons. Clonal size and the V and J genes are those of that table, whereas D and trimming came from the DNA. The table for this sample lists about 50,000 clones; 65% to 90% of them were counted only once. 12% to 15% of the sample belongs to the ten largest clones.

This clone was seen only once. This clone's antigen is unknown. Base-call qualities are not available, and no considerably larger clone is one nucleotide away. CDR3 length: 16 amino acids, cysteine to phenylalanine. CDR3 DNA only is kept here, 48 bases in frame from base 1. CDR1 SGHDN and CDR2 FVKESK were looked up in the germline V gene. Trimming accounts for 0 bases at V and 9 bases at J, while the number of junction bases matched to no gene is 10. Overall results and qualifications from the work: The binomial model flagged about 1.2 differentially abundant clones between technical replicates, compared with about 16 over roughly 2 weeks and 19 over around four weeks. Across all healthy-donor time intervals, the beta-binomial model significantly cut both the number of clones called differentially abundant and the false-positive rate. For all healthy donors, the variance in clone template counts between roughly 2-week samples rose significantly as total template count increased. The authors expected biological variance in healthy repertoires might increase further over much longer intervals such as months to years.

During the collection period, no infections or other immune events were recorded for the healthy donors. Healthy-donor blood repertoires served as a training cohort to calibrate time-dependent variance in a beta-binomial model of T-cell clone differential abundance. There were 10 healthy donors in the training cohort, of whom 3 were female and 7 were male. The donors were between roughly 25 and 65 years old, with an average age of about 40 years. Whole blood from each healthy donor was obtained from a commercial supplier and was collected at three time points two to three weeks apart. Genomic DNA was extracted from unsorted whole blood for immunosequencing.

This TCR was recovered from a person aged 18 to 75 in good health. Sequenced: blood. The rearrangement combines TRBV14 with TRBJ2-1; 8 middle bases align to TRBD2. The CDR3 corresponds to CASSQEPAGVSSEQFF. The nucleotide sequence is TGTGCCAGCAGCCAAGAACCAGCGGGAGTCTCTAGTGAGCAGTTCTTC.